What follows are 20 T cell receptor beta chains derived from one specimen sequenced in a study of blood T cell repertoires in COVID-19. The method was immunoSEQ multiplex PCR; TCRdb's version includes in-frame clones alone and lacks a portion of them. In the table there are about 300,000 clones, 88% of which are singletons. The sequencing input was peripheral blood. The receptor set was obtained from a woman in her twenties or thirties who had recovered from COVID-19.

The chain employs TRBV4-1 and TRBJ1-1; D is uncertain. The germline CDR1 and CDR2 sequences are MGHRA and YSYEKL. Trimming left V 1 base short and J 3 bases short, with 9 bases between. The CDR3 length is 14 residues. The chain's CDR3 is CASSQVVRDTEAFF. CDR3 coding DNA: TGCGCCAGCAGCCAAGTTGTCCGGGACACTGAAGCTTTCTTT.

The rearrangement uses TRBV5-1 and TRBJ1-3; D is perhaps TRBD1 (6 bases). V shed 2 bases and J shed 0 bases, with 15 bases lying between them. CDR3 size: 17 residues. Germline V gene sequence: CDR1 SGHRS, CDR2 YFSETQ. The CDR3 sequence is CASSFSVQGPSGNTIYF. The CDR3 DNA reads as TGCGCCAGCAGCTTCTCCGTACAGGGCCCCTCTGGAAACACCATATATTTT.

The chain couples TRBV28 to TRBJ2-3; 7 bases agree with TRBD2. Germline V lookup: CDR1 MDHEN, CDR2 SYDVKM. This CDR3 region has 15 residues. J was trimmed by 2 bases and V by 2 bases; bases with no gene match: 4. The CDR3 here is CASSLSGALTDTQYF. As DNA, the CDR3 is TGTGCCAGCAGTTTAAGCGGGGCCCTCACAGATACGCAGTATTTT. The whole variable domain, remainder taken from reference TRBV28 and TRBJ2-3, is DVKVTQSSRYLVKRTGEKVFLECVQDMDHENMFWYRQDPGLGLRLIYFSYDVKMKEKGDIPEGYSVSREKKERFSLILESASTNQTSMYLCASSLSGALTDTQYFGPGTRLTVL.

V usage is TRBV3-1 (or the pseudogene TRBV3-2) and J usage is TRBJ2-7; 10 bases align to TRBD1. Germline V gives CDR1 LGHDT, CDR2 YNNKEL (reference sequence). J lost 0 bases, V lost 1 base, and 3 bases had no gene match. The CDR3 sequence is 16 residues long. The CDR3 loop reads CASSQGTGGFSYEQYF. The CDR3 DNA sequence: TGTGCCAGCAGCCAAGGGACAGGGGGGTTCTCCTACGAGCAGTACTTC.

This clone was observed a single time. The chain is built from TRBV5-4 and TRBJ1-2; the D is unclear. V was clipped by 3 bases and J by 3 bases, with 15 bases between them. This CDR3 region has 15 residues. Per germline, CDR1 SGHNT and CDR2 YYREEE (reference sequence). The CDR3 DNA follows: TGTGCCAGCAGCTCAAACAGTGACCCATACTATGGCTACACCTTC. This sequence encodes CASSSNSDPYYGYTF.

This sequence joins TRBV5-6 and TRBJ1-1; D uncertain. Germline values: CDR1 SGHDT, CDR2 YYEEEE. Trimming removed 0 bases at V and 3 bases at J, with 12 bases between. The CDR3 totals 15 residues. CDR3 sequence (DNA): TGTGCCAGCAGCTTGGGCCCGGGTTGGGACACTGAAGCTTTCTTT. Encoded protein: CASSLGPGWDTEAFF.

The genes are TRBV5-1 and TRBJ2-2; 8 bases line up with TRBD1. Germline loops: CDR1 SGHRS, CDR2 YFSETQ. The V segment lost 0 bases and the J segment 7 bases; nucleotides outside the gene matches: 11. The CDR3 length is 17 residues. CDR3 bases: TGCGCCAGCAGCTTGGAGCGGCCAGGGGGCTTGGGCGGGGAGCTGTTTTTT. Its translation: CASSLERPGGLGGELFF.

The gene calls are TRBV7-3 and TRBJ2-7; D is unresolved. The germline V and J ends were trimmed by 5 bases and 0 bases, with 11 bases remaining between them. Germline assignment: CDR1 SGHTA and CDR2 FQGTGA. The CDR3 extends over 14 amino acids. CDR3 in DNA: TGTGCCAGCAGCCTGTCCCAGGCCTCCTACGAGCAGTACTTC. Its protein is CASSLSQASYEQYF.

The CDR3 region has the DNA TGTGCCAGTAGTCTGACCTGGGACAGAGAAAATTCACCCCTCCACTTT. It is translated as CASSLTWDRENSPLHF. The chain couples TRBV19 to TRBJ1-6, with 7 bases lining up with TRBD1. The CDR3 consists of 16 residues. V dropped 5 bases and J dropped 7; count of bases not matched to a gene: 11. Germline V gene data show CDR1 as LNHDA and CDR2 as SQIVND (reference sequence).

The genes are TRBV3-1 (or the pseudogene TRBV3-2) and TRBJ1-3, with 7 nucleotides matching TRBD1. V shed 1 base and J 0 bases; nucleotides not matched to a gene: 6. CDR3 length equals 17 residues. Germline CDR1 is LGHDT and CDR2 is YNNKEL (reference sequence). For the CDR3, the DNA is TGTGCCAGCAGCCAAGGCGGACAGGCCATCTCTGGAAACACCATATATTTT. Protein sequence: CASSQGGQAISGNTIYF.

The table lists this clone with a count of one. The chain uses TRBV7-8 and TRBJ1-1, with 9 nucleotides matching TRBD1. CDR3 length: 16 amino acids. V was pared by 2 bases and J by 5 bases, with 9 bases of the junction left unmatched. Germline values: CDR1 SGHVS, CDR2 FQNEAQ. The CDR3 DNA follows: TGTGCCAGCAGCTTATATTTTGGGACAGGGTTGACTGAAGCTTTCTTT. Encoded protein: CASSLYFGTGLTEAFF.

This chain connects TRBV7-3 to TRBJ2-3; tentative D call: TRBD2 (5 bases). The CDR3 spans 15 residues. Trimming pared 2 bases from V and 2 bases from J, leaving 11 bases between. From germline, CDR1 is SGHTA and CDR2 FQGTGA. In DNA, the CDR3 is TGTGCCAGCAGCTTAGTGGCGGGCCACACAGATACGCAGTATTTT. Residues: CASSLVAGHTDTQYF.

The chain is built from TRBV7-2 and TRBJ1-6, with TRBD1 matching 12 bases. After removal of 4 bases from V and 8 bases from J, the junction contained 6 bases not matched to a gene. The CDR3 extends over 16 amino acids. Looked up from germline, CDR1 is SGHTA and CDR2 is FQGNSA. Here the CDR3 reads CASSSRDRGLDSPLHF. Written as DNA, the CDR3 is TGTGCCAGCAGCTCCCGGGACAGGGGGCTGGATTCACCCCTCCACTTT.

The rearrangement joins TRBV28 to TRBJ1-1; 11 nucleotides agree with TRBD1. Looked up from germline, CDR1 is MDHEN and CDR2 is SYDVKM. The CDR3 is made up of 15 amino acids. The J segment lost 0 bases and the V segment lost 8 bases, leaving 5 bases of the junction unmatched. The CDR3 coding sequence is TGTGCCAGCGGGACAGGGGGGGGATTGAACACTGAAGCTTTCTTT. Amino acids: CASGTGGGLNTEAFF.

The chain couples TRBV5-4 to TRBJ1-2; 7 nucleotides match TRBD1. The length of the CDR3 is 15 residues. Per germline, CDR1 SGHNT and CDR2 YYREEE (reference sequence). Germline trimming cut 5 bases from V and 1 base from J; bases unmatched to any gene: 8. The CDR3: CASRNPGQSNYGYTF. The CDR3 DNA is TGTGCCAGCAGGAATCCGGGACAGAGTAACTATGGCTACACCTTC.

This sequence joins TRBV4-3 and TRBJ1-1, with a possible D match to TRBD1 (5 bases). This CDR3 spans 14 amino acids. V shed 4 bases and J shed 6 bases, with 15 bases lying between them. The germline V gene has CDR1 LGHNA and CDR2 YSLEER. The CDR3 DNA follows: TGCGCCAGCAGCCCGGGGGAGAGTTTGGCTGAAGCTTTCTTT. It is translated as CASSPGESLAEAFF.

V usage is TRBV6-5 and J usage is TRBJ2-3; TRBD2 might be the D (5 bases). The CDR3 totals 15 residues. Germline V CDR1 and CDR2: MNHEY, SVGAGI. V lost 5 bases and J 11 bases, leaving 23 bases between the germline ends. Here the CDR3 reads CASSTRRSPSRQQYF. CDR3 bases: TGTGCCAGCAGTACTCGGAGGTCGCCTTCCAGACAGCAGTATTTT.

The genes are TRBV28 and TRBJ1-3; 8 bases map to TRBD1. This CDR3 comprises 16 residues. CDR1 is MDHEN and CDR2 is SYDVKM in the germline V gene. V lost 5 bases to trimming and J lost 2 bases; unmatched junction nucleotides: 8. In DNA form, the CDR3 reads TGTGCCAGCAGTCCTACAGGGGGTTTGGCTGGAAACACCATATATTTT. Translated: CASSPTGGLAGNTIYF.

The chain links TRBV7-2 to TRBJ2-5; 11 nucleotides align to TRBD2. CDR3 length equals 17 residues. The V gene end was trimmed by 6 bases and the J gene end by 2 bases; junction bases not matched to a gene: 11. Germline CDR1 SGHTA, CDR2 FQGNSA. CDR3: CASSPSLRLAGQETQYF. The CDR3 DNA is TGTGCCAGCAGTCCATCCCTTAGACTAGCGGGGCAAGAGACCCAGTACTTC. The full variable domain, rest sourced from reference TRBV7-2 and TRBJ2-5, is GAGVSQSPSNKVTEKGKDVELRCDPISGHTALYWYRQSLGQGLEFLIYFQGNSAPDKSGLPSDRFSAERTGGSVSTLTIQRTQQEDSAVYLCASSPSLRLAGQETQYFGPGTRLLVL.

The chain combines TRBV6-1 with TRBJ2-7, with no clear D. Germline CDR1 and CDR2: MNHNS and SASEGT. V lost 1 base to trimming and J lost 3 bases, with 7 bases between them. CDR3 length equals 13 residues. CDR3 loop: CASSEGGYYEQYF. The DNA of the CDR3 is TGTGCCAGCAGTGAAGGAGGCTACTACGAGCAGTACTTC.